Detailed here is one T cell receptor (beta chain). Its specificity is not known. The sample belongs to a study of neoadjuvant anti-PD-1 for oral cavity cancer. Study results and caveats: Treg/Th17 ratio rose with pretreatment blood and fell with post-treatment tumor TCRbeta clonality.

V was cut by 6 bases and J by 0 bases, with 6 bases left in between. Per germline, CDR1 SNHLY and CDR2 FYNNEI. This CDR3 region has 12 residues. Time point meaning: after neoadjuvant nivolumab, at surgical resection. Patients had newly diagnosed, untreated stage II-IVA oral cavity squamous cell carcinoma. The data were produced by immunoSEQ multiplex PCR, yet TCRdb's version contains in-frame clones alone and is incomplete. The sample has tens of thousands of clones, roughly 81% seen once. The source material was PBMCs, sampled after nivolumab (anti-PD-1) treatment. The V call is TRBV2, the J call TRBJ2-7, with D unresolved. The receptor was derived from a person aged 40 to 85 with oral cavity squamous cell carcinoma. The CDR3 loop reads CASSVNSYEQYF. CDR3 nucleotide sequence: TGTGCCAGCAGCGTAAACTCCTACGAGCAGTACTTC.